This TCR beta chain was recorded in a study of blood T cell repertoires in COVID-19. On the study more broadly: Both acute and convalescent COVID-19 samples were obtained from the United States, Italy and Spain. PBMCs, B-cell-depleted T cells, or T cells provided the cDNA or gDNA that made up the material.

This clone is a singleton in its sample. Germline values: CDR1 MGHDK, CDR2 SYGVNS. With V trimmed by 3 bases and J by 2 bases, 7 bases remained unmatched. CDR3 length equals 16 residues. Per the original methods: By means of reference gene primer amplification, nucleated cell counts were estimated. TCRdb keeps only in-frame clones here, not all; method: immunoSEQ multiplex PCR. That table supplies the V and J calls and clone size; D and trimming were determined from the DNA. The sample has roughly 250,000 clones; 82% are singletons. The sample comprised peripheral blood. The V gene is TRBV25-1, the J gene TRBJ2-1, with 7 positions matching TRBD2. The clonotype originates from a woman at least 80 years old with acute or convalescent COVID-19. CDR3 DNA: TGTGCCAGCAGTGAGGGGCTAGCGGAGCCCTACAATGAGCAGTTCTTC. It is translated as CASSEGLAEPYNEQFF.